A selection of T cell receptor beta chains follows, all from one sample in a study of low-dose radiotherapy and immunotherapy resistance in tumors. TCRdb used MiXCR to reprocess the reads, holding one entry per CDR3 protein. The data contain some 71,000 distinct CDR3 sequences, around 31% of them singletons. The sample was PBMCs, taken before treatment. These receptors originate from a female donor with ovarian cancer. Each CDR3 is given with its conserved first and last residue. Fields, in order: D gene, J gene, V gene, clone size, CDR3 protein, CDR3 DNA. The D gene is left open where the match is weak. Clone size is shown for a subset of rows, as once, few, many or a class of expanded clone.

D: TRBD2
J: TRBJ2-1
V: TRBV9
size: NA
CDR3: CASSVSTSGGYNEQFF
DNA: TGTGCCAGCAGCGTATCGACTAGCGGGGGCTACAATGAGCAGTTCTTC

D: TRBD1
J: TRBJ1-1
V: TRBV5-6
size: many
CDR3: CASSRPGQGMNTEAFF
DNA: TGTGCCAGCAGCCGACCGGGACAGGGGATGAACACTGAAGCTTTCTTT

D: TRBD2
J: TRBJ2-1
V: TRBV5-4
size: many
CDR3: CASSFISGRKLRNEQFF
DNA: TGTGCCAGCAGCTTTATTAGCGGGAGAAAACTACGTAATGAGCAGTTCTTC

D: NA
J: TRBJ1-1
V: TRBV12-3/TRBV12-4
size: NA
CDR3: CASSFEGTEAFF
DNA: TGTGCCAGCAGTTTCGAAGGCACTGAAGCTTTCTTT

D: TRBD2
J: TRBJ2-2
V: TRBV5-1
size: many
CDR3: CATRRPYSGGSGELFF
DNA: TGCGCCACCCGCCGTCCTTATAGCGGGGGCAGCGGGGAGCTGTTTTTT

D: NA
J: TRBJ1-1
V: TRBV24-1
size: many
CDR3: CATESGTEAFF
DNA: TGTGCCACCGAGTCCGGCACTGAAGCTTTCTTT

D: NA
J: TRBJ2-4
V: TRBV7-9
size: many
CDR3: CASSPLSRGGLLAKNIQYF
DNA: TGTGCCAGCAGCCCCTTATCGCGGGGAGGCCTCCTAGCCAAAAACATTCAGTACTTC

D: TRBD2
J: TRBJ2-5
V: TRBV5-1
size: NA
CDR3: CASSPRGTSPYQETQYF
DNA: TGCGCCAGCAGCCCACGCGGGACTAGCCCTTACCAAGAGACCCAGTACTTC

D: NA
J: TRBJ1-4
V: TRBV7-4
size: NA
CDR3: CASSLGFSEKLFF
DNA: TGTGCCAGCAGTTTAGGGTTTTCCGAAAAACTGTTTTTT

D: NA
J: TRBJ2-7
V: TRBV28
size: many
CDR3: CASSGTSRSWEQYF
DNA: TGTGCCAGCAGTGGCACTAGCCGCTCTTGGGAGCAGTACTTC

D: NA
J: TRBJ1-1
V: TRBV20-1
size: NA
CDR3: CSAQNTEAFF
DNA: TGCAGTGCACAGAACACTGAAGCTTTCTTT

D: TRBD1
J: TRBJ2-1
V: TRBV7-9
size: NA
CDR3: CASSPSQDRVPFSSYNEQFF
DNA: TGTGCCAGCAGCCCGAGTCAAGACAGGGTCCCCTTTAGCTCCTACAATGAGCAGTTCTTC

D: NA
J: TRBJ2-5
V: TRBV11-1
size: NA
CDR3: CASSLLRGIQETQYF
DNA: TGTGCCAGCAGCTTGTTGCGGGGCATCCAAGAGACCCAGTACTTC

D: NA
J: TRBJ1-5
V: TRBV4-1
size: many
CDR3: CASSHILHRKGGFNQPQHF
DNA: TGCGCCAGCAGCCATATTCTACACAGGAAAGGAGGATTCAATCAGCCCCAGCATTTT

D: TRBD1
J: TRBJ2-2
V: TRBV6-2/TRBV6-3
size: many
CDR3: CASSRQGPDTGELFF
DNA: TGTGCCAGCAGCAGACAGGGGCCCGACACCGGGGAGCTGTTTTTT

D: TRBD2
J: TRBJ2-5
V: TRBV7-8
size: many
CDR3: CASTFSGGADVTQYF
DNA: TGTGCCAGCACTTTTAGCGGGGGGGCCGATGTGACCCAGTACTTC